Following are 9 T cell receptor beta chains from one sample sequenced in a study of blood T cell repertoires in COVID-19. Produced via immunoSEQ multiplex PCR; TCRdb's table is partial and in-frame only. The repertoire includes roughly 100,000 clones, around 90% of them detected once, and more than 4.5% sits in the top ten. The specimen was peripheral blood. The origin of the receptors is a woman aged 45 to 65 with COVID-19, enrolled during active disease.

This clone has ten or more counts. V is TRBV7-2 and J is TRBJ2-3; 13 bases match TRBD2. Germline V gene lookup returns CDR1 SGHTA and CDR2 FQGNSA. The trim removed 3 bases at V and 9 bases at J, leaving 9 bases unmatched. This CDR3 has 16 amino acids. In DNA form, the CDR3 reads TGTGCCAGCAGCTTTGGGGGACTAGCGGGGAGGGGCACGCAGTATTTT. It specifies CASSFGGLAGRGTQYF.

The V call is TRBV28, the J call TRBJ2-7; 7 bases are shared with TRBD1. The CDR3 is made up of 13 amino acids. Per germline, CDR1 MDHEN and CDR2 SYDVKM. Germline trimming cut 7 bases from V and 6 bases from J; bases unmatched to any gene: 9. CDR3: CASTGQVVLEQYF. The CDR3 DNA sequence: TGTGCCAGCACCGGACAGGTAGTTCTCGAGCAGTACTTC.

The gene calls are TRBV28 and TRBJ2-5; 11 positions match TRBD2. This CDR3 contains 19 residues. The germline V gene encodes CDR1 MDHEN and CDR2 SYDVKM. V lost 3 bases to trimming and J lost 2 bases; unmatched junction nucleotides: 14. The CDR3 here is CASSLPVASGGPLQETQYF. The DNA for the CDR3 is TGTGCCAGCAGTTTGCCCGTGGCTAGCGGGGGGCCCCTACAAGAGACCCAGTACTTC.

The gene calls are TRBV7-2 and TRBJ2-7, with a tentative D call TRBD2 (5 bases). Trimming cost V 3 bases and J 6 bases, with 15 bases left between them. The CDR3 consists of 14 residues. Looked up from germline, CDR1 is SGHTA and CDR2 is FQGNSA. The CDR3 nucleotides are TGTGCCAGCAGCTTTGGACTCTCCGGTCCCGAGCAGTACTTC. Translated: CASSFGLSGPEQYF. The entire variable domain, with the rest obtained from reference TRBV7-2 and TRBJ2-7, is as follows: GAGVSQSPSNKVTEKGKDVELRCDPISGHTALYWYRQSLGQGLEFLIYFQGNSAPDKSGLPSDRFSAERTGGSVSTLTIQRTQQEDSAVYLCASSFGLSGPEQYFGPGTRLTVT.

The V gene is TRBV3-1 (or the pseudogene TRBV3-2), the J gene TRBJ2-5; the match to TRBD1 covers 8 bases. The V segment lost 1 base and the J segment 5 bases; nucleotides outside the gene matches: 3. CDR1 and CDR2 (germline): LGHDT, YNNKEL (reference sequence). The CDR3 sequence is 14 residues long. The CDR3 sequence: CASSQAGGYETQYF. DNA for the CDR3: TGTGCCAGCAGCCAAGCAGGGGGCTATGAGACCCAGTACTTC.

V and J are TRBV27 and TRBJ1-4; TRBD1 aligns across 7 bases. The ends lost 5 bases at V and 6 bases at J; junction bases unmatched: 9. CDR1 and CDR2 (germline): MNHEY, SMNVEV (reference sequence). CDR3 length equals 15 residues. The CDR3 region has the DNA TGTGCCAGCAGTCCGTTGACAGGGCTGGATGAAAAACTGTTTTTT. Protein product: CASSPLTGLDEKLFF. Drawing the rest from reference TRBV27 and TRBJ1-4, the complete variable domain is EAQVTQNPRYLITVTGKKLTVTCSQNMNHEYMSWYRQDPGLGLRQIYYSMNVEVTDKGDVPEGYKVSRKEKRNFPLILESPSPNQTSLYFCASSPLTGLDEKLFFGSGTQLSVL.

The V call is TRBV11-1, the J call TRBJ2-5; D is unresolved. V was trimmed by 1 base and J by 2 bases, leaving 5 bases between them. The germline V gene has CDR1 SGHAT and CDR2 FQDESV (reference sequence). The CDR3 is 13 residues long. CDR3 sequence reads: CASSLGLQETQYF. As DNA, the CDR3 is TGTGCCAGCAGCTTAGGACTGCAAGAGACCCAGTACTTC.

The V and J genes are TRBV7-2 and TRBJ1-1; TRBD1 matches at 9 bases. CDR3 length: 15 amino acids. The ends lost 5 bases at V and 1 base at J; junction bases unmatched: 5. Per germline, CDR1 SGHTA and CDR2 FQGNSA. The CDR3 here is CASSGQQGANTEAFF. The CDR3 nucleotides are TGTGCCAGCAGCGGCCAACAGGGGGCGAACACTGAAGCTTTCTTT.

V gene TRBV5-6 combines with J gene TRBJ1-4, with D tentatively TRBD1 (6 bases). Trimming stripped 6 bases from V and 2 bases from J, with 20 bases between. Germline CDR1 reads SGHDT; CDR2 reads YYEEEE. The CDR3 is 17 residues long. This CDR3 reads CASNPLGGPWTNEKLFF. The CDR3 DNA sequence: TGTGCCAGCAACCCGCTGGGGGGGCCATGGACTAATGAAAAACTGTTTTTT.